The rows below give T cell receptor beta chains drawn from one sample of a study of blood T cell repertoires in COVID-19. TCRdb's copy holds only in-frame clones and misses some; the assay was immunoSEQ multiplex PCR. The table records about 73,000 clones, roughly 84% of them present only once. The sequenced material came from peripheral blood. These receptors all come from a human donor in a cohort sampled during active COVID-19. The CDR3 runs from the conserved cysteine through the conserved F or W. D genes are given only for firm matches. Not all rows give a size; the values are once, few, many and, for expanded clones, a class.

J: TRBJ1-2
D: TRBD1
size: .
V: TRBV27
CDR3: CASSLVRGHGYTF
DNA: TGTGCCAGCAGTTTGGTCAGGGGGCATGGCTACACCTTC

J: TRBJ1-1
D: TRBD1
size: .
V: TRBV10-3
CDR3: CAIRQGRNTEAFF
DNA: TGTGCCATCCGACAGGGTAGGAACACTGAAGCTTTCTTT

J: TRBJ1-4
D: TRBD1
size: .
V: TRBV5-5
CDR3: CASSLEQGAATNEKLFF
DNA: TGTGCCAGCAGCTTAGAACAGGGGGCCGCAACTAATGAAAAACTGTTTTTT

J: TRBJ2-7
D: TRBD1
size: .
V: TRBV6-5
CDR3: CASSVGQVTYEQYF
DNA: TGTGCCAGCAGCGTGGGACAGGTTACCTACGAGCAGTACTTC

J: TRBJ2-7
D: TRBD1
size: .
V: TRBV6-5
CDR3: CASSRATGAGYEQYF
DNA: TGTGCCAGCAGTCGCGCGACAGGGGCGGGGTACGAGCAGTACTTC

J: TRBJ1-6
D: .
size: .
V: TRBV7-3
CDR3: CASSLVGPNSPLHF
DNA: TGTGCCAGCAGCTTAGTTGGGCCGAATTCACCCCTCCACTTT

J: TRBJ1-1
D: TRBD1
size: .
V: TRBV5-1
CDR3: CASSDPGQVNTEAFF
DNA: TGCGCCAGCAGCGATCCGGGACAGGTTAACACTGAAGCTTTCTTT

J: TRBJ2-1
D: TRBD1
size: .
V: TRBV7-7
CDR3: CASSLESGGYNEQFF
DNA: TGTGCCAGCAGCTTAGAGTCAGGGGGATACAATGAGCAGTTCTTC

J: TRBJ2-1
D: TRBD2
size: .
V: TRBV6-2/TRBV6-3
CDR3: CASSLRTSGGLFNEQFF
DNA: TGTGCCAGCAGCCTAAGGACTAGCGGGGGGCTCTTCAATGAGCAGTTCTTC

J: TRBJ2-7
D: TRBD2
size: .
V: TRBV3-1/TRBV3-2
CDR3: CASSQRQAPGLGLTEQYF
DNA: TGTGCCAGCAGCCAGAGACAGGCCCCGGGACTAGGACTTACCGAGCAGTACTTC

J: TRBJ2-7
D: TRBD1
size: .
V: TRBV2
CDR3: CASKFTTGGDYEQYF
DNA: TGTGCCAGCAAATTTACGACAGGGGGGGACTACGAGCAGTACTTC

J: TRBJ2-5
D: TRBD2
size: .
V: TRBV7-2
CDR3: CASSLGFGGGWETQYF
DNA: TGTGCCAGCAGCTTAGGGTTTGGCGGGGGGTGGGAGACCCAGTACTTC

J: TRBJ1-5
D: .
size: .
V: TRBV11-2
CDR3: CASSPNAGNYQPQHF
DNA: TGTGCCAGCAGCCCAAACGCGGGGAATTATCAGCCCCAGCATTTT

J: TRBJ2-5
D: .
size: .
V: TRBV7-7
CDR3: CASSSMTGQETQYF
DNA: TGTGCCAGCAGCTCCATGACAGGTCAAGAGACCCAGTACTTC

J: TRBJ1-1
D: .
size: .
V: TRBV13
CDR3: CASSRGRLEAFF
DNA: TGTGCCAGCAGCCGCGGAAGGCTCGAAGCTTTCTTT

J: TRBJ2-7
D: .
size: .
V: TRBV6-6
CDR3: CASSYSSGKAYEQYF
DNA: TGTGCCAGCAGTTACTCGTCAGGGAAAGCTTACGAGCAGTACTTC

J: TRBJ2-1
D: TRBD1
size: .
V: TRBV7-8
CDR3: CASSRSGTGTLNEQFF
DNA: TGTGCCAGCAGCCGATCCGGGACAGGGACCCTCAATGAGCAGTTCTTC

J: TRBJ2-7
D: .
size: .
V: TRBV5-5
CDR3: CASSWTVGEQYF
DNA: TGTGCCAGCAGCTGGACAGTTGGCGAGCAGTACTTC

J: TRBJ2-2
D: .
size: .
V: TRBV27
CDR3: CASSLGWGAGELFF
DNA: TGTGCCAGCAGTCTTGGGTGGGGGGCCGGGGAGCTGTTTTTT

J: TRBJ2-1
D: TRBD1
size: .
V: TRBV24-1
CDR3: CATSGTGDNNEQFF
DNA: TGTGCCACCAGCGGGACAGGGGATAACAATGAGCAGTTCTTC

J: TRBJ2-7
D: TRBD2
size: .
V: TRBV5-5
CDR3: CASSSLGGSDYEQYF
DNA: TGTGCCAGCAGCAGTTTGGGGGGGTCGGACTACGAGCAGTACTTC

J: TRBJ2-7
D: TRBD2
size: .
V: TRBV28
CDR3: CASAGVLVYEQYF
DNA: TGTGCCAGTGCGGGAGTCCTAGTTTACGAGCAGTACTTC

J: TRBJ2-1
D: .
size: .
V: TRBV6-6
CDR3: CASRRTIPGGKDEQFF
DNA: TGTGCCAGCAGACGGACTATCCCGGGGGGCAAGGATGAGCAGTTCTTC

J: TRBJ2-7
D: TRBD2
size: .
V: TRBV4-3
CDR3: CASSQGRGGRTYEQYF
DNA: TGCGCCAGCAGCCAAGGGCGGGGGGGGCGAACCTACGAGCAGTACTTC

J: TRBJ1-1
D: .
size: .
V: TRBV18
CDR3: CASSPRAGASNTEAFF
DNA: TGTGCCAGCTCACCTCGGGCAGGGGCCTCGAACACTGAAGCTTTCTTT

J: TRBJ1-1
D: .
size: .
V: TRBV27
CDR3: CATRVGASTEAFF
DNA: TGTGCCACCAGGGTGGGGGCGAGCACTGAAGCTTTCTTT

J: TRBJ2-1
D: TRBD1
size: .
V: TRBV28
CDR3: CASKAAGGLDEQFF
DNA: TGTGCCAGCAAGGCGGCAGGGGGCCTCGATGAGCAGTTCTTC

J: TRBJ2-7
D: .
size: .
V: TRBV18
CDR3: CASSPPTGNEQYF
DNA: TGTGCCAGCTCACCACCGACGGGGAACGAGCAGTACTTC

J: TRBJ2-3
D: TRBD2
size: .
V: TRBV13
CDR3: CASSNRGRGLAGAPTSTDTQYF
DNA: TGTGCCAGCAGCAATAGAGGTAGAGGACTAGCGGGCGCACCGACTAGCACAGATACGCAGTATTTT

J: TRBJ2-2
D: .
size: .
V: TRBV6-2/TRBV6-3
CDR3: CASSYGAGRSTGELFF
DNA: TGTGCCAGCAGTTATGGGGCAGGGAGGAGCACCGGGGAGCTGTTTTTT

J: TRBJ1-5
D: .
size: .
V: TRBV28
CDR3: CASRSFTGTQPQHF
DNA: TGTGCCAGCAGATCTTTTACAGGGACTCAGCCCCAGCATTTT

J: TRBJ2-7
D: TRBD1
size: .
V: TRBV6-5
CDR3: CASSSRQGYEQYF
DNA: TGTGCCAGCAGTTCCAGACAGGGTTACGAGCAGTACTTC

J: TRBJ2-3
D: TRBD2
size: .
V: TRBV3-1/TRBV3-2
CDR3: CAAAKSGGATDTQYF
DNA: TGTGCAGCAGCCAAAAGCGGGGGGGCCACAGATACGCAGTATTTT

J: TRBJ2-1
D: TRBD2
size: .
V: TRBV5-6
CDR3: CASRPPGLAGGQAVVF
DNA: TGTGCCAGCAGACCCCCCGGACTAGCGGGGGGGCAAGCAGTAGTCTTC

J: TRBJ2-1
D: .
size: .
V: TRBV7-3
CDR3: CASSSTPSARYNEQFF
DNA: TGTGCCAGCAGCTCTACCCCTAGCGCCCGATACAATGAGCAGTTCTTC

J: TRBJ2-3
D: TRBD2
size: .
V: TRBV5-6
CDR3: CASSLKAGGQGDTQYF
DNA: TGTGCCAGCAGCTTGAAAGCGGGGGGGCAAGGAGATACGCAGTATTTT

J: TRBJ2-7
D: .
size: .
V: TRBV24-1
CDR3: CATSDSLGAYF
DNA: TGTGCCACCAGTGATTCCTTAGGGGCGTACTTC

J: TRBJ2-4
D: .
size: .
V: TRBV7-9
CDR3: CASSLDHAKNIQYF
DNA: TGTGCCAGCAGCTTAGATCATGCCAAAAACATTCAGTACTTC

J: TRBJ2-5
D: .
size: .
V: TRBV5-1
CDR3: CASSAGSGSWETQYF
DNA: TGCGCCAGCAGCGCTGGCTCAGGTAGTTGGGAGACCCAGTACTTC

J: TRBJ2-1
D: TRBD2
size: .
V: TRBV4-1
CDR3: CASSRRGPTSGGAGFNEQFF
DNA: TGCGCCAGCAGTCGAAGAGGGCCGACTAGCGGGGGGGCCGGTTTCAATGAGCAGTTCTTC

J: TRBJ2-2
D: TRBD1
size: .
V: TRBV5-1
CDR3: CASSLQGEAGELFF
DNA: TGCGCCAGCAGCTTACAGGGGGAAGCCGGGGAGCTGTTTTTT

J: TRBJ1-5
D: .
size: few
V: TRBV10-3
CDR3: CAIRTDSNQPQHF
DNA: TGTGCCATCCGCACAGATAGCAATCAGCCCCAGCATTTT

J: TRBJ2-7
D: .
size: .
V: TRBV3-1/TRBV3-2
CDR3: CASSYAEPQGHGEQYF
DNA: TGTGCCAGCAGCTACGCGGAACCCCAGGGGCACGGCGAGCAGTACTTC

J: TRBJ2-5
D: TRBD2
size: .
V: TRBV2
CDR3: CASAAGTSGGLRETQYF
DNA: TGTGCCAGCGCAGCCGGGACTAGCGGGGGGCTAAGAGAGACCCAGTACTTC

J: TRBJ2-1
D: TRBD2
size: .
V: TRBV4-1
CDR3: CASSQDTSGNEQFF
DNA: TGCGCCAGCAGCCAAGATACTAGCGGCAATGAGCAGTTCTTC

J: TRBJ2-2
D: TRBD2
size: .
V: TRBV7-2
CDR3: CASSLASGPPNTGELFF
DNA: TGTGCCAGCAGCTTGGCTAGCGGGCCTCCGAACACCGGGGAGCTGTTTTTT

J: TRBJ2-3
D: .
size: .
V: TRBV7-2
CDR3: CASSFQGSGTDTQYF
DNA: TGTGCCAGCAGCTTCCAGGGAAGTGGCACAGATACGCAGTATTTT

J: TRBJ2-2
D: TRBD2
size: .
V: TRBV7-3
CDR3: CASSPIAGTVTGELFF
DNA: TGTGCCAGCAGCCCCATAGCGGGGACGGTCACCGGGGAGCTGTTTTTT

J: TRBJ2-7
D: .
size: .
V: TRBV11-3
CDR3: CASSNSPHRAYEQYF
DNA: TGTGCCAGCAGCAATAGCCCCCACAGGGCGTACGAGCAGTACTTC

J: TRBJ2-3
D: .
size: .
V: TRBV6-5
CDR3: CASSLLDTQYF
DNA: TGTGCCAGCAGTCTCCTAGATACGCAGTATTTT